This T cell receptor beta chain was retrieved from a study of HIV-infected children after antiretroviral therapy interruption. Study findings and constraints: Minor non-naive CD45RA+ populations, like EMRA or stem memory, might contaminate naive sorts.

Unique molecular identifiers were included in an RNA-based 3' RACE TCR library. TCRdb reprocessed the 3' RACE reads via MiXCR and lists one record per CDR3 protein. The sample lists 35,000 to 50,000 distinct CDR3 sequences; more than 6.5% were seen once. The CDR3 has 17 residues. The V gene's germline CDR1 is SGHDN and CDR2 FVKESK. Trimming took 1 base from V and 7 from J; bases not matched to a gene: 11. Treatment indicated: PENTA 11 planned treatment interruption arm or continuous ART arm. Samples needed at least 5 million viable cryopreserved PBMCs. Only a few counts were recorded for this clonotype. Its antigen is not known.

The TCR was taken from a pool of human donors with HIV. The specimen was CD45RA+ CD4+ T cells from PBMCs, pooled from several time points, collected from a donor given antiretroviral therapy, either interrupted or continuous. Sample subset: naive CD4+ CD45RA+ CD45RO- T cells. The chain is built from TRBV14 and TRBJ2-3; 10 bases line up with TRBD2. As DNA, the CDR3 is TGTGCCAGCAGCCAAGCCGACTTTAGCGGGAGGTTGTATACGCAGTATTTT. It translates to CASSQADFSGRLYTQYF.